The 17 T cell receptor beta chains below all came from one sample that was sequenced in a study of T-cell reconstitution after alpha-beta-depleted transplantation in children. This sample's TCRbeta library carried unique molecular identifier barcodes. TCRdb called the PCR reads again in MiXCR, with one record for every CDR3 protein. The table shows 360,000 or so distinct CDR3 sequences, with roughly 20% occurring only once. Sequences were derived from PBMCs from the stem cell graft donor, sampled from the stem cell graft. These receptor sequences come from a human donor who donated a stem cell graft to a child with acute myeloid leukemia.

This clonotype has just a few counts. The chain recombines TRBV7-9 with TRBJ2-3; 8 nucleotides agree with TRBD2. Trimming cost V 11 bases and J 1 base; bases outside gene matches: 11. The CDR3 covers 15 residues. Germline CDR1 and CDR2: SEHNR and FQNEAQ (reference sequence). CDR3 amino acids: CAAMSGSGGTDTQYF. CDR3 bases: TGTGCCGCGATGAGCGGGAGCGGTGGCACAGATACGCAGTATTTT.

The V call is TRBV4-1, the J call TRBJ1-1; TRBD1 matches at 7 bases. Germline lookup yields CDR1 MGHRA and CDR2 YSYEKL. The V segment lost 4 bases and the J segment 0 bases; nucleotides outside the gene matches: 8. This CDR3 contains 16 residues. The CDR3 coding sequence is TGCGCCAGCAGCCTATCTAGGACAGGCATGAACACTGAAGCTTTCTTT. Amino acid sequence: CASSLSRTGMNTEAFF.

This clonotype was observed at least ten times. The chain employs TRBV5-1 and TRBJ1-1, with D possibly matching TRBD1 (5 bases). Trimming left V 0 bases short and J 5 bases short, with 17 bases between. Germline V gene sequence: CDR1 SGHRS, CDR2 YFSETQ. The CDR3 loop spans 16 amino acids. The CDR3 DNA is TGCGCCAGCAGCTTGGGCTCAGGAGGGGCAGGAACTGAAGCTTTCTTT. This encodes CASSLGSGGAGTEAFF.

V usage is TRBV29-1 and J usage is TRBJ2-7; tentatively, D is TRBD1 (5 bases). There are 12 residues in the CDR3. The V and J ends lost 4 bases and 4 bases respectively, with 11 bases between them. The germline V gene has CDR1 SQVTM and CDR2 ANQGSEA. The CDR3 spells CSVGNRPYEQYF. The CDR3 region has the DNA TGCAGCGTTGGGAACAGGCCATACGAGCAGTACTTC.

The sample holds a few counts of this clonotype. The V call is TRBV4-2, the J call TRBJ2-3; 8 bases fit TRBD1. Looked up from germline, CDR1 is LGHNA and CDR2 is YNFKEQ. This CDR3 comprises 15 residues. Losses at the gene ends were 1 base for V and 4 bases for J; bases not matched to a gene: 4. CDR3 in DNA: TGTGCCAGCAGCCAAGGTGACAGGGGCTCAGATACGCAGTATTTT. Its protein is CASSQGDRGSDTQYF.

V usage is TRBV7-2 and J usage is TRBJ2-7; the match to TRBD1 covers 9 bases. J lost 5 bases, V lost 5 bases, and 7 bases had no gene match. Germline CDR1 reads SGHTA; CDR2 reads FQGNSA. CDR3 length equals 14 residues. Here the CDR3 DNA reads TGTGCCAGCAGCCTACGACAGGGGGGAAACGAGCAGTACTTC. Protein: CASSLRQGGNEQYF.

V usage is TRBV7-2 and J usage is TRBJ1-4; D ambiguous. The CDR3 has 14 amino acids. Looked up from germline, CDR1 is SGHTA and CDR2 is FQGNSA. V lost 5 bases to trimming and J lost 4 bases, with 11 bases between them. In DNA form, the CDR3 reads TGTGCCAGCAGCGTTGACCGGTATAATGAAAAACTGTTTTTT. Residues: CASSVDRYNEKLFF.

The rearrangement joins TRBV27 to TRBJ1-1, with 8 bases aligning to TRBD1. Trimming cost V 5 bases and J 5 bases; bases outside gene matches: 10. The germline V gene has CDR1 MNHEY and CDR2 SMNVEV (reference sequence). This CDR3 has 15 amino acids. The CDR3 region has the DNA TGTGCCAGCAGTGTACAGGGTGGGACAGGTACTGAAGCTTTCTTT. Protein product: CASSVQGGTGTEAFF.

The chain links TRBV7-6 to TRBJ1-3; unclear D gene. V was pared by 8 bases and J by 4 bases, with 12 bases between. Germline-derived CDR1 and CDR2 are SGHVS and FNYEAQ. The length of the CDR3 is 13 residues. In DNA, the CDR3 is TGTGCCAGCGGAGCTCTCGTGGGAAACACCATATATTTT. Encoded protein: CASGALVGNTIYF.

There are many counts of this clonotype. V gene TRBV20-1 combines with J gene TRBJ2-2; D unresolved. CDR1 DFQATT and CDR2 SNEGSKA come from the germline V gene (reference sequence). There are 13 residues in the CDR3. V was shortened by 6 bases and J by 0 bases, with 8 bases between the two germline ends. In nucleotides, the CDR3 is TGCAGTGCCGAAAGAGCGAACACCGGGGAGCTGTTTTTT. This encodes CSAERANTGELFF.

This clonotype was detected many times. The CDR3 coding sequence is TGCAGTGCTAGAGATGCGACAGGGGGCCGAGATGAGCAGTTCTTC. This translates into CSARDATGGRDEQFF. This sequence joins TRBV20-1 and TRBJ2-1, with 10 bases identical to TRBD1. The CDR3 runs to 15 residues. CDR1 DFQATT and CDR2 SNEGSKA come from the germline V gene (reference sequence). The J segment lost 8 bases and the V segment lost 0 bases, leaving 7 bases of the junction unmatched.

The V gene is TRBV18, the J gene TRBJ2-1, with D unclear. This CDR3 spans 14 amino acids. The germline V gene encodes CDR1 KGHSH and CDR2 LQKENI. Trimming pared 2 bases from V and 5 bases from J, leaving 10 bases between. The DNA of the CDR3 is TGTGCCAGCTCACCAGGGGTTGGAAACAATGAGCAGTTCTTC. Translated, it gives CASSPGVGNNEQFF.

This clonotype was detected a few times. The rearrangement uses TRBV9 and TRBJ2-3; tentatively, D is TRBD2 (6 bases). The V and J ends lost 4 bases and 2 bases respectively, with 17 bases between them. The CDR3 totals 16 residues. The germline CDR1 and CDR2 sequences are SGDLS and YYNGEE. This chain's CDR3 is CASSWTGGLFTDTQYF. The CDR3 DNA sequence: TGTGCCAGCAGCTGGACCGGGGGATTGTTCACAGATACGCAGTATTTT.

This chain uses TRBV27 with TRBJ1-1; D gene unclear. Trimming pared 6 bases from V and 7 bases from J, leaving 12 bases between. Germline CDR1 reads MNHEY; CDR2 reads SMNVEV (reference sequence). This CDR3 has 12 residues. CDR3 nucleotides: TGTGCCAGCAGCCCCAGAATAGGTGAAGCTTTCTTT. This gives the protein CASSPRIGEAFF.

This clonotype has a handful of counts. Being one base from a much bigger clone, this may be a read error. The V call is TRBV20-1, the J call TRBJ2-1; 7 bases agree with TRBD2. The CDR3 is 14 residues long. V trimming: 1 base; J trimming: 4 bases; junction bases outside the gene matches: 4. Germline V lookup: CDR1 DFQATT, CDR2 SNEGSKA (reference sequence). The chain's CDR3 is CSARGQRDYNEQFF. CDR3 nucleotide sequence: TGCAGTGCTAGAGGCCAGCGGGATTACAATGAGCAGTTCTTC.

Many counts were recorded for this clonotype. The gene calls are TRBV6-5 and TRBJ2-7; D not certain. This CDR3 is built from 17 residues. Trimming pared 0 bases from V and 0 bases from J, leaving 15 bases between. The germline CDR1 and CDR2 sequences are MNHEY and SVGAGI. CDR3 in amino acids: CASSYSSHYLGSYEQYF. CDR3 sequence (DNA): TGTGCCAGCAGTTACTCGTCCCACTACCTAGGCTCCTACGAGCAGTACTTC.

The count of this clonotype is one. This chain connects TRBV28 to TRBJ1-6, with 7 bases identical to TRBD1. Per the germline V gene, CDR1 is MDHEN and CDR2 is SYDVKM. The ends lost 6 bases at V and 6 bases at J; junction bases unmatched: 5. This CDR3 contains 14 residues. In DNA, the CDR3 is TGTGCCAGCAGACTCGGACAGGCTAATTCACCCCTCCACTTT. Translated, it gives CASRLGQANSPLHF.